This TCR beta chain was sequenced in a study of shared clonotypes between healthy human individuals (dated by TCRdb to about 2020). Regarding the research as a whole: A few men and a couple of women, aged 18 to 49 years, made up the cohort. Blood TCR repertoires of a handful of healthy adults were deeply sequenced to estimate repertoire size and the extent of clonotype sharing between individuals. Libraries were prepared and TCR repertoires were sequenced by different laboratories using diverse techniques, in order to increase sequencing depth and limit assay-specific biases. For each donor, three plates each were used for CD4 naive and CD4 memory, two plates were used for CD8 naive, and one plate was used for CD8 memory. Leukapheresis yielded between about 0.85 and 9.5 billion PBMCs per donor.

TCR CDR3 regions were amplified from genomic DNA by multiplex PCR using the deep immunoSEQ assay. Genomic DNA extracted from each cell subset was distributed evenly over all wells of several immunoSEQ 96-well plates, and each plate served as one replicate. For sorted subsets, 200 ng of genomic DNA, equivalent to roughly 30,000 T cell genomes, went into each replicate PCR. The purified libraries were quantified using a Qubit 3.0 fluorometer, sized with a Bioanalyzer 2100, and then quantified again using the KAPA Library Quantification kit. Every immunoSEQ 96-well plate was sequenced on a separate single-read 150-cycle Illumina NextSeq 550 flow cell. Turning to the authors' computational methods: The immunoSEQ output contained only junctional sequences without quality scores, so filtering could not match that applied to full-length reads. Sequences were annotated with PyIR, a Python wrapper for IgBLAST v1.9, using IMGT germline references to assign V/J genes and CDR3. Reads were filtered out if the reads had weak V/J assignments (E-value above 1e-6), no CDR3, stop codons, out-of-frame junctions, or ambiguous translated residues. V3J clonotypes were defined as sequences sharing an identical inferred V gene, J gene, and CDR3 amino acid sequence. To compute the percentage overlap between repertoires, the number of shared unique clonotypes was divided by the size of the smaller repertoire. Richness of each repertoire was evaluated using RTK rarefaction, the Chao1 estimator, and Recon v2.1 estimates of unobserved clonotypes. Generation probabilities were computed with OLGA for all TCRbeta clonotypes obtained by the gDNA method from several donors. TCRdb obtained this table from immuneACCESS and retained in-frame rearrangements with V and J assigned. These tables miss some clones; where compared with another copy, unresolved V genes account for less than half of the shortfall, and the remainder is unexplained. V, J and clone size are taken as reported in that table, and D and trimming were inferred from the DNA itself. The sample data list a few million clones, and 85% to 95% of these were observed just once. The ten largest clones add up to under 0.45% of the sample.

On the study overall, not on this receptor specifically: Incomplete sequencing was indicated by rarefaction of sorted-subset datasets, despite the large sequencing depth. Sharing across a few donors was observed for around 5% of naive CD4, over 3% of naive CD8, over 2% of memory CD4, and roughly 0.43% of memory CD8 clonotypes. Sampling was restricted to blood, and TCR repertoires in tissues likely differ from the TCR repertoires found in blood. The small number of donors limited the genetic and exposure-history diversity represented. Compared with non-shared clonotypes, clonotypes shared by all four sorted-subset donors had higher generation probabilities. Naive subsets generally had larger estimated clonotype richness than memory subsets did. Pairwise subsampling indicated that sequencing depth was expected to affect the degree of clonotype sharing among donors.

Healthy HIV-negative adults with no recently reported acute infections or vaccinations were included as donors. All donors were Caucasian adults living in Nashville, Tennessee, USA. CD4+ T cells were enriched by magnetic negative selection; naive cells were then positively selected on CD45RA, and the negative fraction formed the memory subset. After blood collection by leukapheresis, PBMCs were isolated using Ficoll-Histopaque density gradient centrifugation and then cryopreserved in the vapor phase of liquid nitrogen. Analytical flow cytometry was used to check the purity and quantity of every magnetically sorted T cell population. Genomic DNA was isolated from every sorted fraction and measured by UV absorbance on a Nanodrop 2000c. Notes on this clone: What antigen it recognizes has not been identified. One base away there is no much larger clone; base qualities are not given.

V and J are truncated by 2 bases and 7 bases respectively, leaving an intervening sequence of 14 bases. The germline V gene yields MDHEN for CDR1 and SYDVKM for CDR2. The CDR3 holds 14 amino acids from the cysteine to the phenylalanine. The kept DNA is CDR3 alone, 42 bases in frame from the first base. The sequencing input was naive CD4+ T cells from PBMCs. In light of the paper, this sample's cell subset or site label describes: CD45RA+ positively selected. The clonotype was recovered from a man between 18 and 29 years old in good health. Some clones in this sample may be carry-over from other donors' samples. The rearranged segments are TRBV28 and TRBJ1-2, and possibly TRBD1, on 6 matching bases. CDR3 region: CASSLRGSWSGYTF. The nucleotide sequence is TGTGCCAGCAGTTTAAGGGGGAGCTGGTCTGGCTACACCTTC.